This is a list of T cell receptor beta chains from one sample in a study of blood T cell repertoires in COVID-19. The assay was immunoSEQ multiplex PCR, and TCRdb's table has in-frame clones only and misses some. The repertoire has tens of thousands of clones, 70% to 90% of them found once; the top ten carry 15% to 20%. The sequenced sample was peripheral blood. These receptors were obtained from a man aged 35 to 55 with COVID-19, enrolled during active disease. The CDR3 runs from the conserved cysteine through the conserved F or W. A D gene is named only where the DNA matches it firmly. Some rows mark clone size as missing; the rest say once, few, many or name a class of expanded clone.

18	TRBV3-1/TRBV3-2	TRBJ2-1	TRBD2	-	CASSQELAGGRTYNEQFF	TGTGCCAGCAGCCAAGAATTGGCGGGGGGGAGAACTTACAATGAGCAGTTCTTC
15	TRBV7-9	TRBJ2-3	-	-	CASSLSGLGADTQYF	TGTGCCAGCAGCTTATCGGGATTGGGCGCAGATACGCAGTATTTT
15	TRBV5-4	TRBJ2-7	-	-	CASSLASGTNDEQYF	TGTGCCAGCAGCTTGGCGTCGGGGACAAACGACGAGCAGTACTTC
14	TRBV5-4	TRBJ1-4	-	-	CASSPGRAPEKLFF	TGTGCCAGCAGCCCCGGGAGGGCCCCAGAAAAACTGTTTTTT
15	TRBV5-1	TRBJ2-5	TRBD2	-	CASSLVAGARETQYF	TGCGCCAGCAGCTTGGTAGCGGGGGCCAGGGAGACCCAGTACTTC
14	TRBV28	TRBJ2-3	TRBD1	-	CASSLTGGADTQYF	TGTGCCAGCAGTTTAACAGGGGGCGCAGATACGCAGTATTTT
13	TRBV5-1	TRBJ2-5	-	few	CASSSGQLGTQYF	TGCGCCAGCAGCTCTGGACAGTTAGGGACCCAGTACTTC
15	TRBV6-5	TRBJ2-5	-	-	CASRGAGTHRGTQYF	TGTGCCAGCAGGGGGGCAGGGACCCACCGTGGGACCCAGTACTTC
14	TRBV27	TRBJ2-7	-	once	CASSLSNTGYEQYF	TGTGCCAGCAGTTTAAGTAATACAGGCTACGAGCAGTACTTC
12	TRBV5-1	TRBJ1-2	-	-	CASSLEGDGYTF	TGCGCCAGCAGCTTGGAGGGGGATGGCTACACCTTC
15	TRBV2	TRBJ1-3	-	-	CASSQDSPSGNTIYF	TGTGCCAGCAGTCAGGACAGTCCCTCTGGAAACACCATATATTTT
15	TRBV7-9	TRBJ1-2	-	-	CASSSWTEGSGGYTF	TGTGCCAGCAGCTCATGGACAGAGGGGTCGGGAGGCTACACCTTC
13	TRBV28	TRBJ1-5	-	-	CASSLPQGQPQHF	TGTGCCAGCAGTTTACCCCAGGGACAGCCCCAGCATTTT
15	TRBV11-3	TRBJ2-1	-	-	CASSSRWGPNNEQFF	TGTGCCAGCAGCTCCCGGTGGGGGCCAAACAATGAGCAGTTCTTC
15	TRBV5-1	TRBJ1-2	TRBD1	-	CASRPSRDRDNGYTF	TGCGCCAGCAGACCGTCCCGGGACAGGGACAATGGCTACACCTTC
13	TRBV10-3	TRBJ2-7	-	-	CAISESEPPGQYF	TGTGCCATCAGTGAGTCTGAACCCCCAGGGCAGTACTTC
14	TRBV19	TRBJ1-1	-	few	CASSIPGLGSEAFF	TGTGCCAGTAGTATACCGGGACTGGGCAGTGAAGCTTTCTTT
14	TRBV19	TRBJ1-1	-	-	CASSIGLEITEAFF	TGTGCCAGTAGTATCGGTCTGGAGATTACTGAAGCTTTCTTT
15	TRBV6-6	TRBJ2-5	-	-	CASSYSLGGQETQYF	TGTGCCAGCAGTTACTCTCTCGGGGGCCAAGAGACCCAGTACTTC
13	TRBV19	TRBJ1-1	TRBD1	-	CASKGQGGTEAFF	TGTGCCAGTAAAGGACAGGGGGGGACTGAAGCTTTCTTT
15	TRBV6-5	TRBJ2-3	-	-	CASSYSGPRGDTQYF	TGTGCCAGCAGTTACAGTGGACCCAGGGGAGATACGCAGTATTTT
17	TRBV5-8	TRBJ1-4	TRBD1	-	CASSIGVVQGTGEKLFF	TGTGCCAGCAGCATAGGGGTAGTACAGGGGACGGGTGAAAAACTGTTTTTT
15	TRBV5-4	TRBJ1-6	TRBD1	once	CASSLWDRDNSPLHF	TGTGCCAGCAGCTTATGGGACAGAGATAATTCACCCCTCCACTTT
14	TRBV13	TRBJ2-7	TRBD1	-	CASSLDRGLYEQYF	TGTGCCAGCAGCTTGGACAGGGGGCTGTACGAGCAGTACTTC
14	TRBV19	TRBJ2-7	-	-	CASSPDRWTYEQYF	TGTGCCAGTAGTCCGGACAGATGGACCTACGAGCAGTACTTC
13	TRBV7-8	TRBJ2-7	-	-	CASSSDRTDEQYF	TGTGCCAGCAGCTCCGACAGAACGGACGAGCAGTACTTC
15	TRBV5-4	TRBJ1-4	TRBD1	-	CASSFGGQGALKLFF	TGTGCCAGCAGCTTTGGCGGACAGGGGGCTTTAAAACTGTTTTTT
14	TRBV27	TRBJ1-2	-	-	CASSPNPPYSGYTF	TGTGCCAGCAGTCCCAACCCCCCATACTCTGGCTACACCTTC
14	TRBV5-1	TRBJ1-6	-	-	CASSLEVGMAPLHF	TGCGCCAGCAGCTTGGAAGTGGGCATGGCACCCCTCCACTTT